This entry features one T cell receptor beta chain sequence. The V and J ends lost 7 bases and 1 base, in that order; junction bases with no gene match: 3. The germline CDR1 and CDR2 sequences are SNHLY and FYNNEI. This CDR3 region has 14 residues. It was cDNA, reverse transcribed from extracted RNA, that served as the sequencing template. Generated by immunoSEQ multiplex PCR, the TCRdb table keeps only in-frame clones and is missing some. The sample includes about 150,000 clones, about 51% of them seen just once. This sample was included in a study of CD8+ T cells in alopecia areata. The chain recombines TRBV2 with TRBJ2-3; 9 bases are a match to TRBD2. The receptor was isolated from a human donor with alopecia areata. This material consisted of CD8+ T cells sorted from blood, taken at week 0. The DNA of the CDR3 is TGTGCCAGCAATTTAGCGGGGGGCACAGATACGCAGTATTTT. Translated: CASNLAGGTDTQYF.